Given below is one T cell receptor beta chain in context. The sample belongs to a study of blood T cell repertoires in COVID-19. In the study overall: The United States, Italy and Spain supplied acute and convalescent COVID-19 samples. Sources were T cells, B-cell-depleted T cells, or PBMCs; the material itself was cDNA or gDNA.

How the authors handled the data: From reference gene primer amplification, estimates of nucleated cell counts were derived. TCRdb keeps only in-frame clones here, not all; method: immunoSEQ multiplex PCR. Clone size and V and J calls were adopted from that table, with D and trimming inferred from the DNA. The table shows hundreds of thousands of clones, with roughly 91% occurring only once. Germline CDR1 is MNHEY and CDR2 is SMNVEV (reference sequence). This CDR3 spans 18 amino acids. Trimming removed 6 bases from V and 1 base from J, with 22 bases in between. The chain couples TRBV27 to TRBJ1-5, with D tentatively TRBD1 (6 bases). Material: peripheral blood. This TCR derives from a woman in her 40s who had recovered from COVID-19. The CDR3 loop is CASSPKGGQVLSNQPQHF. As DNA, the CDR3 is TGTGCCAGCAGCCCAAAGGGGGGGCAAGTCTTGAGCAATCAGCCCCAGCATTTT.